The 29 T cell receptor beta chains reported below all come from one sample, sequenced in a study of cytomegalovirus exposure and HLA in healthy donors (dated by TCRdb to the late 2010s). Library preparation used the immunoSEQ multiplex PCR assay. A mixture of 60 forward primers for TCR Vbeta segments and 13 reverse primers for TCR Jbeta segments was used in the multiplex PCR. TCRdb retrieved this table from immuneACCESS and kept in-frame rearrangements only. Not all clones are present; in checked studies, unresolved V genes account for under half, and no reason is known for the remainder. The sample contains under 150,000 clones, less than 85% of them found a single time. The top ten constitute approximately 1.5% of the sample. Material for sequencing was PBMCs. Every receptor here comes from a man aged 35-49 years in good health and CMV-seronegative.

The V and J genes are TRBV19 and TRBJ2-3; 8 nucleotides agree with TRBD2. V was pared by 3 bases and J by 5 bases, with 7 bases of the junction left unmatched. Germline V lookup: CDR1 LNHDA, CDR2 SQIVND (reference sequence). The CDR3 spans 15 residues. As DNA, the CDR3 is TGTGCCAGTAGTATGGGAAGCCTAGCGGGAGATACGCAGTATTTT. Translating gives CASSMGSLAGDTQYF.

The chain joins TRBV9 to TRBJ2-7; D is ambiguous. V lost 0 bases and J 1 base, leaving 14 bases between the germline ends. CDR3 size: 16 residues. The V gene's germline CDR1 is SGDLS and CDR2 YYNGEE. The CDR3 region is CASSVDSGDPSYEQYF. The CDR3 nucleotides are TGTGCCAGCAGCGTAGATTCGGGTGACCCATCCTACGAGCAGTACTTC.

The rearrangement uses TRBV19 and TRBJ1-6, with 8 bases that match TRBD1. Germline CDR1 is LNHDA and CDR2 is SQIVND (reference sequence). J lost 6 bases, V lost 9 bases, and 7 bases had no gene match. The CDR3 contains 14 residues. The CDR3 is CASQDRASNSPLHF. The CDR3, as DNA: TGTGCCAGCCAGGACAGGGCCTCTAATTCACCCCTCCACTTT.

This clone was picked up a small number of times. The rearrangement joins TRBV29-1 to TRBJ2-7; TRBD1 might be the D (5 bases). Trimming took off 7 bases at V and 3 bases at J, with 22 bases between the two ends. Germline CDR1 is SQVTM and CDR2 is ANQGSEA. The CDR3 totals 15 residues. The CDR3 region is CSADAGAGPNYEQYF. The CDR3 DNA sequence: TGCAGCGCCGATGCTGGGGCAGGCCCTAACTACGAGCAGTACTTC.

The J gene is TRBJ1-1, the V gene TRBV6-5; maybe TRBD1 (6 bases). Deletions cut 5 bases from V and 6 bases from J, with 16 bases between. The CDR3 is 14 residues long. Germline V gene lookup returns CDR1 MNHEY and CDR2 SVGAGI. The CDR3 loop reads CASSPTGRIAEAFF. In DNA form, the CDR3 reads TGTGCCAGCAGTCCAACAGGGAGAATCGCTGAAGCTTTCTTT.

The genes are TRBV11-3 and TRBJ2-5; tentative D call: TRBD2 (6 bases). V lost 5 bases to trimming and J lost 5 bases, with 15 bases between them. The CDR3 runs 14 residues. Germline V CDR1 and CDR2: SGHNT, YENEEA. The DNA for the CDR3 is TGTGCCAGCAGCGCCAGAAGCGGGTCGGAGACCCAGTACTTC. Encoded protein: CASSARSGSETQYF.

This clone was recorded only once. The chain carries TRBV6-6 and TRBJ1-1; 9 bases align to TRBD1. This CDR3 comprises 16 residues. J lost 8 bases, V lost 6 bases, and 16 bases had no gene match. Germline V lookup: CDR1 MNHNY, CDR2 SVGAGI (reference sequence). CDR3 nucleotides: TGTGCCAGCAGCAACCAGGACAGGGGCGCAACTAGGGAAGCTTTCTTT. This translates into CASSNQDRGATREAFF.

The CDR3 sequence is CASRETGPNEKLFF. CDR3 in DNA: TGTGCCAGCAGGGAGACAGGCCCAAATGAAAAACTGTTTTTT. The chain couples TRBV6-5 to TRBJ1-4, with D possibly TRBD1 on 6 matching bases. Germline CDR1 is MNHEY and CDR2 is SVGAGI. Trimming shortened V by 6 bases and J by 5 bases, and 13 bases separated the two germline ends. CDR3 length: 14 residues.

J is TRBJ2-3 and V is TRBV7-2; 10 nucleotides line up with TRBD2. V gave up 4 bases and J gave up 2 bases; unmatched junction bases: 6. The CDR3 length is 16 residues. Germline V lookup: CDR1 SGHTA, CDR2 FQGNSA. CDR3 sequence: CASSSVAGGFTDTQYF. The CDR3 DNA reads as TGTGCCAGCAGCTCAGTAGCGGGGGGATTCACAGATACGCAGTATTTT.

The chain uses TRBV4-2 and TRBJ1-4; 10 nucleotides agree with TRBD1. Germline assignment: CDR1 LGHNA and CDR2 YNFKEQ. V shed 0 bases, J shed 7 bases, and the junction held 5 bases outside the gene matches. CDR3 length: 16 residues. CDR3 DNA: TGTGCCAGCAGCCAAGATCCCGGGACAGGGGTTGAAAAACTGTTTTTT. Protein sequence: CASSQDPGTGVEKLFF.

This clone was seen more than once but under ten times. J is TRBJ1-1 and V is TRBV5-1; 7 bases line up with TRBD1. The ends lost 2 bases at V and 2 bases at J; junction bases unmatched: 6. Germline V CDR1 and CDR2: SGHRS, YFSETQ. The CDR3 is 15 residues long. The CDR3 region is CASSFLTGRNTEAFF. In DNA form, the CDR3 reads TGCGCCAGCAGCTTCCTGACAGGGAGAAACACTGAAGCTTTCTTT.

This sequence joins TRBV19 and TRBJ1-2; tentative D call: TRBD1 (6 bases). V lost 6 bases to trimming and J lost 4 bases, with 9 bases between them. Germline V gene lookup returns CDR1 LNHDA and CDR2 SQIVND (reference sequence). This CDR3 is built from 12 residues. DNA of the CDR3: TGTGCCAGTAGACAGGGCGGCTATGGCTACACCTTC. It is translated as CASRQGGYGYTF.

This rearrangement joins TRBV2 to TRBJ2-7; no definite D call. Between the trimmed V and J ends, which lost 8 bases and 7 bases, there was a span of 15 bases. The CDR3 covers 12 residues. CDR1 is SNHLY, CDR2 FYNNEI, per germline. As DNA, the CDR3 is TGTGCCAGCCGGAAGCAGCGCGAGGAGCAGTACTTC. Protein sequence: CASRKQREEQYF. The full variable domain, completed using reference TRBV2 and TRBJ2-7, is EPEVTQTPSHQVTQMGQEVILRCVPISNHLYFYWYRQILGQKVEFLVSFYNNEISEKSEIFDDQFSVERPDGSNFTLKIRSTKLEDSAMYFCASRKQREEQYFGPGTRLTVT.

This clone was counted a few times. A read error may account for a junction end that differs from germline. V gene TRBV27 combines with J gene TRBJ2-7; 9 nucleotides align to TRBD2. The CDR3 sequence is 13 residues long. Germline V CDR1 and CDR2: MNHEY, SMNVEV (reference sequence). CDR3 nucleotides: TGTGCAAGCAGCGGGGGGAGCTCCTACGAGCAGTACTTC. This gives the protein CASSGGSSYEQYF.

This clone was recorded once. This chain links TRBV11-2 with TRBJ1-2; unclear D gene. Trimming cost V 5 bases and J 5 bases, with 9 bases left between them. The length of the CDR3 is 12 residues. CDR1 and CDR2 from the germline V gene are SGHAT and FQNNGV. CDR3 amino acids: CASSAGGYGYTF. CDR3 sequence (DNA): TGTGCCAGCAGCGCCGGAGGGTATGGCTACACCTTC.

The chain recombines TRBV6-5 with TRBJ2-5; D gene ambiguous. The CDR3 has 13 amino acids. CDR1 MNHEY and CDR2 SVGAGI come from the germline V gene. V lost 5 bases, J lost 7 bases, and 14 bases lay in between. The CDR3 DNA sequence: TGTGCCAGCAGTCCCCGGGTACTGGGGACCCAGTACTTC. This codes for CASSPRVLGTQYF.

This clone was seen a handful of times. This sequence joins TRBV2 and TRBJ2-7; D not certain. This CDR3 contains 15 residues. V gave up 7 bases and J gave up 0 bases, with 16 bases separating them. Germline V gene lookup returns CDR1 SNHLY and CDR2 FYNNEI. CDR3 sequence: CASTEAQISSYEQYF. The CDR3, as DNA: TGTGCCAGCACCGAAGCCCAGATCAGCTCCTACGAGCAGTACTTC.

This chain joins TRBV4-3 and TRBJ2-3, with 10 nucleotides matching TRBD2. The V segment lost 0 bases and the J segment 8 bases; nucleotides outside the gene matches: 11. Per the germline V gene, CDR1 is LGHNA and CDR2 is YSLEER. There are 17 residues in the CDR3. CDR3 nucleotide sequence: TGCGCCAGCAGCCAAGACCGCGCTAGCGGGAGATCGGGTACGCAGTATTTT. This codes for CASSQDRASGRSGTQYF.

This sequence joins TRBV12-5 and TRBJ2-1; D is undetermined. This CDR3 is 15 amino acids long. Germline CDR1 and CDR2: LGHNT and FRNRAP. V was cut by 3 bases and J by 0 bases, with 9 bases left in between. CDR3 DNA sequence: TGTGCTAGTGGTTTCGTCCGGAGCTCCTACAATGAGCAGTTCTTC. As protein: CASGFVRSSYNEQFF.

This chain links TRBV11-2 with TRBJ1-1, with no clear D. V lost 11 bases, J lost 1 base, and 14 bases lay in between. Germline assignment: CDR1 SGHAT and CDR2 FQNNGV. CDR3 size: 13 residues. The CDR3 protein is CAGAKEGNTEAFF. CDR3 in DNA: TGTGCCGGAGCTAAAGAAGGGAACACTGAAGCTTTCTTT.

The rearrangement joins TRBV7-3 to TRBJ2-5, with 7 bases matching TRBD2. CDR3 length: 15 amino acids. Germline CDR1 and CDR2: SGHTA and FQGTGA. Trimming cost V 2 bases and J 2 bases; bases outside gene matches: 5. CDR3 in DNA: TGTGCCAGCAGCTTATCCGGGGGGTATCAAGAGACCCAGTACTTC. This sequence encodes CASSLSGGYQETQYF.

The chain couples TRBV30 to TRBJ1-5; D gene unclear. The CDR3 is made up of 14 amino acids. Germline lookup yields CDR1 GTSNPN and CDR2 SVGIG (reference sequence). V was clipped by 3 bases and J by 5 bases, with 14 bases between them. The CDR3 sequence: CAWRAAWEDQPQHF. As DNA, the CDR3 is TGTGCCTGGAGGGCAGCTTGGGAGGATCAGCCCCAGCATTTT.

The chain uses TRBV7-9 and TRBJ2-5, with 12 bases lining up with TRBD2. The CDR3 sequence is 16 residues long. V gave up 8 bases and J gave up 5 bases; unmatched junction bases: 12. Germline-derived CDR1 and CDR2 are SEHNR and FQNEAQ (reference sequence). For the CDR3, the DNA is TGTGCCAGCGGCGATATGACTAGCGGGAGCTCGGAGACCCAGTACTTC. Its protein product is CASGDMTSGSSETQYF.

The chain combines TRBV2 with TRBJ2-3; a weak D match, TRBD2 (5 bases). V lost 6 bases and J 1 base, leaving 11 bases between the germline ends. The CDR3 is made up of 14 amino acids. Germline loops: CDR1 SNHLY, CDR2 FYNNEI. The CDR3 loop reads CASSREGGTDTQYF. The CDR3 nucleotides are TGTGCCAGCAGCCGGGAAGGAGGCACAGATACGCAGTATTTT.

The chain links TRBV7-2 to TRBJ2-2, with 8 bases lining up with TRBD2. The V segment lost 5 bases and the J segment 4 bases; nucleotides outside the gene matches: 9. The CDR3 covers 16 residues. Germline values: CDR1 SGHTA, CDR2 FQGNSA. Here the CDR3 reads CASSLTSDPGTGELFF. CDR3 DNA: TGTGCCAGCAGCCTGACTAGCGACCCGGGCACCGGGGAGCTGTTTTTT.

The V and J genes are TRBV4-3 and TRBJ1-1, with a weak D call TRBD1 (6 bases). CDR1 is LGHNA and CDR2 is YSLEER in the germline V gene. The CDR3 has 14 amino acids. V lost 5 bases and J lost 1, with 11 bases in between. The CDR3 spells CASSFGQQNTEAFF. CDR3 coding DNA: TGCGCCAGCAGCTTTGGACAGCAGAACACTGAAGCTTTCTTT.

The chain couples TRBV4-1 to TRBJ2-7, with D perhaps matching TRBD1 (5 bases). The CDR3 sequence is 13 residues long. V gave up 2 bases and J gave up 4 bases, with 9 bases separating them. The V gene's germline CDR1 is MGHRA and CDR2 YSYEKL. CDR3 DNA sequence: TGCGCCAGCAGCCAAAGCAGGGTTTACGAGCAGTACTTC. Translation gives CASSQSRVYEQYF.

The J gene is TRBJ2-7, the V gene TRBV11-2, with D perhaps TRBD2 (5 bases). V shed 4 bases and J shed 1 base, with 17 bases lying between them. In germline, CDR1 is SGHAT, CDR2 FQNNGV. This CDR3 region has 16 residues. CDR3 DNA: TGTGCCAGCAGCTCCTATGCGGGCCAAAGATCCTACGAGCAGTACTTC. Encoded protein: CASSSYAGQRSYEQYF.

To note about this clone: One end of the junction fails to match germline, which may point to a read error. This CDR3 is also generated by other DNA sequences in the sample. The genes are TRBV19 and TRBJ1-6; 8 positions agree with TRBD1. Germline lookup yields CDR1 LNHDA and CDR2 SQIVND (reference sequence). The CDR3 runs to 17 residues. The CDR3 loop is CASSVERRTGQNSPLHF. CDR3 sequence (DNA): TGTGCCAGTAGTGTGGAGAGACGGACAGGGCAGAATTCCCCCCTCCACTTT.